This T cell receptor beta chain comes out of a study of shared clonotypes between healthy human individuals. The method was immunoSEQ multiplex PCR; TCRdb's version includes in-frame clones alone and lacks a portion of them. The sample lists roughly 2.6 million clones, about 92% occurring once. The sequence came from a man between 18 and 29 years old in good health. The sequencing sample was made of naive CD4+ T cells sorted from blood. The subset: CD45RA+ positively selected.

CDR3 sequence (DNA): TGTGCCAGCAGCATCGGGTCGGGGCAGTTCTTC. It yields the protein CASSIGSGQFF. The chain links TRBV7-2 to TRBJ2-1; no clear D gene. The CDR3 covers 11 residues. V was cut by 5 bases and J by 12 bases, with 11 bases left in between. CDR1 SGHTA and CDR2 FQGNSA come from the germline V gene.